Presented here are 19 T cell receptor beta chains from one specimen sequenced in a study of somatic mutations in cytotoxic T cells in rheumatoid arthritis. Some clones are missing from TCRdb's copy, which holds only in-frame ones; the method was immunoSEQ multiplex PCR. The data show about 12,000 clones, 74% seen once. Sample: CD8+ T cells sorted from blood. These receptors were obtained from a man in his 70s in good health.

The chain couples TRBV7-8 to TRBJ2-7; 9 bases line up with TRBD2. The CDR3 totals 15 residues. Germline values: CDR1 SGHVS, CDR2 FQNEAQ. V was clipped by 1 base and J by 2 bases; unmatched bases: 3. The CDR3 reads CASSLGPSGAYEQYF. Written as DNA, the CDR3 is TGTGCCAGCAGCTTAGGACCTAGCGGGGCCTACGAGCAGTACTTC.

V usage is TRBV7-2 and J usage is TRBJ2-6; D remains unclear. This CDR3 has 14 residues. V lost 5 bases to trimming and J lost 4 bases, with 9 bases between them. CDR1 and CDR2 (germline): SGHTA, FQGNSA. The CDR3 spells CASSLSGGANVLTF. Written as DNA, the CDR3 is TGTGCCAGCAGCCTCAGTGGCGGGGCCAACGTCCTGACTTTC.

This clone appeared once. The chain links TRBV6-1 to TRBJ2-2; TRBD2 might be the D (5 bases). Germline CDR1 MNHNS, CDR2 SASEGT. The length of the CDR3 is 15 residues. The V end was cut by 5 bases, the J end by 3 bases, with 13 bases between. The CDR3 DNA sequence: TGTGCCAGCAGTCGAGGGAGTGGGGACACCGGGGAGCTGTTTTTT. Its translation is CASSRGSGDTGELFF.

The rearrangement links TRBV5-1 to TRBJ1-1; a possible D gene is TRBD1 (5 bases). The CDR3 spans 16 residues. V shed 2 bases and J shed 2 bases, with 16 bases lying between them. From germline, CDR1 is SGHRS and CDR2 YFSETQ. The CDR3 reads CASSLTAGQLNTEAFF. CDR3 in DNA: TGCGCCAGCAGCTTAACGGCGGGGCAGCTAAACACTGAAGCTTTCTTT.

CDR3: CASSFGLADEQYF. Here the CDR3 DNA reads TGTGCCAGCAGTTTTGGGCTAGCGGACGAGCAGTACTTC. The chain uses TRBV27 and TRBJ2-7; 7 positions match TRBD2. V dropped 3 bases and J dropped 5; count of bases not matched to a gene: 4. The CDR3 spans 13 residues. Germline V gene sequence: CDR1 MNHEY, CDR2 SMNVEV (reference sequence).

The CDR3 reads CASTIRGTGGSGELFF. In nucleotides, the CDR3 is TGTGCCAGCACTATAAGGGGTACAGGGGGGTCTGGGGAGCTGTTTTTT. The chain joins TRBV28 to TRBJ2-2; 8 nucleotides match TRBD1. This CDR3 has 16 amino acids. The germline gives CDR1 MDHEN, CDR2 SYDVKM. With V trimmed by 7 bases and J by 8 bases, 15 bases remained unmatched.

The V and J genes are TRBV4-1 and TRBJ1-5, with 9 bases matching TRBD1. Germline-derived CDR1 and CDR2 are MGHRA and YSYEKL. This CDR3 has 16 residues. V lost 0 bases, J lost 7 bases, and 7 bases stayed unmatched. The CDR3 DNA reads TGCGCCAGCAGCCAAGAGGAGACAGGGGGGTACCAGCCCCAGCATTTT. It yields the protein CASSQEETGGYQPQHF.

This clone was seen only a few times. The chain is built from TRBV19 and TRBJ2-3, with 10 bases identical to TRBD2. CDR3 length: 16 residues. V gave up 3 bases and J gave up 5 bases; unmatched junction bases: 8. Germline CDR1 and CDR2: LNHDA and SQIVND (reference sequence). CDR3 nucleotide sequence: TGTGCCAGTAGTATCGATAGGCTAGCGGGAGTAGATACGCAGTATTTT. Its translation: CASSIDRLAGVDTQYF.

The V call is TRBV4-3, the J call TRBJ2-7, with no clear D. This CDR3 is 16 amino acids long. Germline-derived CDR1 and CDR2 are LGHNA and YSLEER. The ends were cut back, 0 bases at V and 6 bases at J, with 18 bases in the middle. The CDR3 here is CASSQDMGSFILEQYF. The CDR3 nucleotides read TGCGCCAGCAGCCAAGATATGGGCAGCTTTATCCTCGAGCAGTACTTC.

V and J are TRBV28 and TRBJ1-6; D may be TRBD1 (5 bases). V lost 3 bases and J 5 bases, leaving 17 bases between the germline ends. Per the germline V gene, CDR1 is MDHEN and CDR2 is SYDVKM. The length of the CDR3 is 17 residues. The CDR3 DNA is TGTGCCAGCAGTTTTGTTTTAGGGGCGTCGGATAATTCACCCCTCCACTTT. Protein product: CASSFVLGASDNSPLHF.

J is TRBJ1-5 and V is TRBV25-1; D is undetermined. The V gene's germline CDR1 is MGHDK and CDR2 SYGVNS. Trimming removed 4 bases at V and 3 bases at J, with 7 bases between. This CDR3 has 13 amino acids. The CDR3 loop reads CASSGRFNQPQHF. The CDR3 coding sequence is TGTGCCAGCAGTGGACGGTTCAATCAGCCCCAGCATTTT.

This clone is labeled as medium-sized (0.01 to 0.1%). The chain recombines TRBV4-1 with TRBJ1-5; 10 bases are shared with TRBD1. Germline-derived CDR1 and CDR2 are MGHRA and YSYEKL. The CDR3 is 18 residues long. V dropped 2 bases and J dropped 2; count of bases not matched to a gene: 9. Written as DNA, the CDR3 is TGCGCCAGCAGCCAATGGACAGGGGGAAGGACCGGCAATCAGCCCCAGCATTTT. Protein: CASSQWTGGRTGNQPQHF.

This clone is classed as large. The chain has TRBV5-1 and TRBJ1-2; TRBD1 is a possible D gene (6 bases). The CDR3 extends over 14 amino acids. Germline V gives CDR1 SGHRS, CDR2 YFSETQ. V was trimmed by 2 bases and J by 2 bases, leaving 10 bases between them. The CDR3, as DNA: TGCGCCAGCAGCTTAACGAGGGGGAACTATGGCTACACCTTC. This encodes CASSLTRGNYGYTF.

V gene TRBV25-1 combines with J gene TRBJ1-1; unclear D gene. Germline values: CDR1 MGHDK, CDR2 SYGVNS. The CDR3 is made up of 12 amino acids. Trimming took off 6 bases at V and 4 bases at J, with 9 bases between the two ends. The CDR3 sequence is CASRGMGTEAFF. The CDR3 DNA sequence: TGTGCCAGCAGGGGGATGGGCACTGAAGCTTTCTTT.

V gene TRBV9 combines with J gene TRBJ1-4, with D possibly being TRBD1 (6 bases). The CDR3 length is 14 residues. Looked up from germline, CDR1 is SGDLS and CDR2 is YYNGEE. Trimming left V 3 bases short and J 2 bases short, with 8 bases between. The CDR3 is CASSEGHTNEKLFF. The CDR3 coding sequence is TGTGCCAGCAGCGAGGGACACACTAATGAAAAACTGTTTTTT.

This chain uses TRBV15 with TRBJ1-2; TRBD1 aligns across 7 bases. The V segment lost 5 bases and the J segment 4 bases; nucleotides outside the gene matches: 10. The length of the CDR3 is 15 residues. In germline, CDR1 is LNHNV, CDR2 YYDKDF (reference sequence). The CDR3 DNA reads as TGTGCCACCAGCGAAGGGAGGGGGCATGCCTATGGCTACACCTTC. Its translation: CATSEGRGHAYGYTF.

The chain employs TRBV7-6 and TRBJ2-7; tentative D call: TRBD1 (6 bases). Germline values: CDR1 SGHVS, CDR2 FNYEAQ. The CDR3 sequence is 14 residues long. V lost 5 bases and J lost 3, with 14 bases in between. As DNA, the CDR3 is TGTGCCAGCAGCAGAAGCTCAGGGGACTACGAGCAGTACTTC. This encodes CASSRSSGDYEQYF.

This chain uses TRBV4-3 with TRBJ2-7, with D possibly TRBD2 on 6 matching bases. The germline V and J ends were trimmed by 1 base and 4 bases, with 11 bases remaining between them. This CDR3 spans 14 amino acids. Germline V lookup: CDR1 LGHNA, CDR2 YSLEER. The CDR3 DNA reads as TGCGCCAGCAGCCAAGGCGAGGGGAGGTACGAGCAGTACTTC. Translated: CASSQGEGRYEQYF.

Turning to this clone: This same CDR3 is encoded by further DNA sequences in the sample. V is TRBV6-5 and J is TRBJ2-7; 7 nucleotides match TRBD1. The germline V gene has CDR1 MNHEY and CDR2 SVGAGI. The CDR3 totals 14 residues. With V trimmed by 2 bases and J by 0 bases, 1 base remained unmatched. The CDR3 loop reads CASSYAGGSYEQYF. The CDR3 nucleotides are TGTGCCAGCAGTTACGCAGGGGGCTCCTACGAGCAGTACTTC.